One sample yielded the 8 T cell receptor beta chains listed below, sequenced in a study of blood T cells in healthy people across ages. Sample-barcoded 5' priming and a J-beta primer mix drove a second PCR of about 7 to 12 cycles. MiXCR, run by TCRdb on the 5' RACE reads, gives a single entry per CDR3 protein. Of hundreds of thousands of distinct CDR3 sequences in the sample, 21% are singletons; the top ten hold roughly 3.4%. Sequenced input: blood. The origin of the receptors is a man between 65 and 85 years old in good health.

This clonotype was found many times. The V gene is TRBV28, the J gene TRBJ2-1; 14 bases fit TRBD2. J lost 4 bases, V lost 3 bases, and 2 bases had no gene match. Germline V CDR1 and CDR2: MDHEN, SYDVKM. The CDR3 is 16 residues long. In DNA form, the CDR3 reads TGTGCCAGCAGTTTGGGGACTAGCGGGAGTTACAATGAGCAGTTCTTC. It codes for CASSLGTSGSYNEQFF.

The genes are TRBV6-5 and TRBJ1-2; 10 nucleotides agree with TRBD1. Trimming cost V 2 bases and J 2 bases; bases outside gene matches: 2. CDR1 MNHEY and CDR2 SVGAGI come from the germline V gene. The CDR3 loop spans 15 amino acids. CDR3 DNA sequence: TGTGCCAGCAGTTACGAGGGACAGGGGAACTATGGCTACACCTTC. Translating gives CASSYEGQGNYGYTF.

CDR3 residues: CASSLEIETQYF. In DNA, the CDR3 is TGTGCCAGCAGCTTAGAAATAGAGACCCAGTACTTC. This chain connects TRBV7-8 to TRBJ2-5; D ambiguous. V was shortened by 1 base and J by 4 bases, with 4 bases between the two germline ends. CDR3 size: 12 residues. Germline V lookup: CDR1 SGHVS, CDR2 FQNEAQ.

Turning to this clonotype: The junction and the germline gene differ at one end; a read error may be behind it. The genes are TRBV28 and TRBJ1-6, with 8 bases aligning to TRBD1. This CDR3 has 16 residues. Germline V gene sequence: CDR1 MDHEN, CDR2 SYDVKM. The CDR3 DNA reads TGTGCCGGCAGTTTACGGACAGGGAGGGGCAATTCACCCCTCCACTTT. It is translated as CAGSLRTGRGNSPLHF.

This clonotype was detected a few times. This rearrangement joins TRBV6-6 to TRBJ2-2; no clear D. Trimming pared 6 bases from V and 4 bases from J, leaving 15 bases between. The CDR3 runs 15 residues. In germline, CDR1 is MNHNY, CDR2 SVGAGI (reference sequence). The DNA for the CDR3 is TGTGCCAGCAGCCAGCATAGCTCTGGCACCGGGGAGCTGTTTTTT. It translates to CASSQHSSGTGELFF.

The table lists this clonotype with many counts. CDR3: CASSDRPNTEAFF. In DNA form, the CDR3 reads TGTGCCAGCAGCGACCGACCAAACACTGAAGCTTTCTTT. The chain employs TRBV13 and TRBJ1-1; no clear D. CDR3 length: 13 residues. V lost 5 bases, J lost 2 bases, and 9 bases lay in between. From germline, CDR1 is PRHDT and CDR2 FYEKMQ (reference sequence).

There are a few counts of this clonotype. The chain links TRBV28 to TRBJ2-5; TRBD1 aligns across 8 bases. This CDR3 region has 16 residues. From germline, CDR1 is MDHEN and CDR2 SYDVKM. V gave up 0 bases and J gave up 7 bases; unmatched junction bases: 10. The CDR3 nucleotides read TGTGCCAGCAGTTTATGGGGTCAGGGGGCTCAGAGGACCCAGTACTTC. This sequence encodes CASSLWGQGAQRTQYF. The full variable domain, rest sourced from reference TRBV28 and TRBJ2-5, is DVKVTQSSRYLVKRTGEKVFLECVQDMDHENMFWYRQDPGLGLRLIYFSYDVKMKEKGDIPEGYSVSREKKERFSLILESASTNQTSMYLCASSLWGQGAQRTQYFGPGTRLLVL.

This chain links TRBV6-5 with TRBJ2-1, with 15 bases fitting TRBD2. CDR3 size: 17 residues. Germline-derived CDR1 and CDR2 are MNHEY and SVGAGI. The trim removed 0 bases at V and 9 bases at J, leaving 6 bases unmatched. DNA of the CDR3: TGTGCCAGCAGTTACTCATCTCCGGGACTAGCGGGAGGTGAGCAGTTCTTC. Translated, it gives CASSYSSPGLAGGEQFF.